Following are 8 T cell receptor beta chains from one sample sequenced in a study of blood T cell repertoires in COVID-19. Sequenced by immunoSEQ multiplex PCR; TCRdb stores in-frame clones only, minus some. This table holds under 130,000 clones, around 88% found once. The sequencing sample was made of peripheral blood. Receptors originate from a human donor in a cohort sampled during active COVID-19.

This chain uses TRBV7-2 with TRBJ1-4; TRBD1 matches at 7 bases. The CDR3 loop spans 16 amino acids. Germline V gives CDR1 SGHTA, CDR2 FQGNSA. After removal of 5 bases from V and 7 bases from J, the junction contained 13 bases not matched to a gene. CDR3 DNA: TGTGCCAGCAGCCTTCCCAACAGGGGAAGAGGTGAAAAACTGTTTTTT. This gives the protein CASSLPNRGRGEKLFF.

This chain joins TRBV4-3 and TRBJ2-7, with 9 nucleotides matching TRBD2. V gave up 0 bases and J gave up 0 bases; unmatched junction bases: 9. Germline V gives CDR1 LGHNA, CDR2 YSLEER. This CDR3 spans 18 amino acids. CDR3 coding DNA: TGCGCCAGCAGCCAAGACCTTGCCTTTAGCGGGAGCTCCTACGAGCAGTACTTC. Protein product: CASSQDLAFSGSSYEQYF.

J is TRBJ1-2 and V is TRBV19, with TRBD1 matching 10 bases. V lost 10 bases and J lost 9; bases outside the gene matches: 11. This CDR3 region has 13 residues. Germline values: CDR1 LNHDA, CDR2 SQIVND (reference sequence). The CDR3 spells CATQARDRGSYTF. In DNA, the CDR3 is TGTGCCACCCAAGCCAGGGACAGGGGAAGCTACACCTTC.

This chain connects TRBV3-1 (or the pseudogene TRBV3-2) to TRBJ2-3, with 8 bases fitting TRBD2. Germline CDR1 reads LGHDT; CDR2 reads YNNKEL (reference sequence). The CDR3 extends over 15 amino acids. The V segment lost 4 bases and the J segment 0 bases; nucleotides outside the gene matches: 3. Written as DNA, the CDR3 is TGTGCCAGCAGCCCGACGGGGGGGAGCACAGATACGCAGTATTTT. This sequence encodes CASSPTGGSTDTQYF.

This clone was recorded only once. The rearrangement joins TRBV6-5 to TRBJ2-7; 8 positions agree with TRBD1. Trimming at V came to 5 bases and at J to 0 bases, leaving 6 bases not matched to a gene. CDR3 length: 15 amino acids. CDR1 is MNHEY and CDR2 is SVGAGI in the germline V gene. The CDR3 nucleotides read TGTGCCAGCAGTACACGGACAGGGATCTCCTACGAGCAGTACTTC. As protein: CASSTRTGISYEQYF.

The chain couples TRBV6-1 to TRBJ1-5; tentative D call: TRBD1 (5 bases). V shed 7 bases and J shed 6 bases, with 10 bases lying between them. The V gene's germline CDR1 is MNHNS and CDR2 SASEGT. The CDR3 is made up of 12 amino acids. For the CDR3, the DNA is TGTGCCAGCAATGAGGGGCCTCAGCCCCAGCATTTT. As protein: CASNEGPQPQHF.

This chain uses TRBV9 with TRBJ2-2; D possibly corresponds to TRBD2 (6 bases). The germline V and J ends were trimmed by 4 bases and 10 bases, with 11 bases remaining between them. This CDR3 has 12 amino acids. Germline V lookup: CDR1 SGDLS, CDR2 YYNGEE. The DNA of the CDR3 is TGTGCCAGCAGCCTCTGGGAGGCGGAGCTGTTTTTT. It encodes CASSLWEAELFF.

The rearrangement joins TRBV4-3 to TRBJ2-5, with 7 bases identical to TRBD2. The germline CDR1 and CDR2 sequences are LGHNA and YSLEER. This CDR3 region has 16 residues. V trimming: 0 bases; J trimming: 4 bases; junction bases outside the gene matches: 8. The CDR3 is CASSQDRGGGGETQYF. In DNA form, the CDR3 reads TGCGCCAGCAGCCAAGATCGGGGTGGGGGGGGAGAGACCCAGTACTTC.